This T cell receptor beta chain was sequenced in a study of CD8 T cells in Susac syndrome. The CDR3 loop spans 14 amino acids. From germline, CDR1 is SGHRS and CDR2 YFSETQ. Trimming took off 4 bases at V and 4 bases at J, with 14 bases between the two ends. Reverse transcription used roughly 0.45 to 1 ug RNA and random hexamers. TCRdb processed the immunoSEQ multiplex PCR reads anew with MiXCR; each CDR3 protein has one entry. This sample has some 100,000 distinct CDR3 sequences, with around 95% found just once. Sequencing of TCR beta was carried out in blood CD8+ and CD4+ T cells. This sequence was found in a human donor in good health. The sequenced material came from CD4+ T cells from PBMCs. J is TRBJ1-2 and V is TRBV5-1; D gene ambiguous. In DNA, the CDR3 is TGCGCCAGCAGCCCTTGGACGGACCTCTATGGCTACACCTTC. It yields the protein CASSPWTDLYGYTF. The full variable domain, in which reference TRBV5-1 and TRBJ1-2 provide the parts outside the CDR3, is KAGVTQTPRYLIKTRGQQVTLSCSPISGHRSVSWYQQTPGQGLQFLFEYFSETQRNKGNFPGRFSGRQFSNSRSEMNVSTLELGDSALYLCASSPWTDLYGYTFGSGTRLTVV.